The clone carrying this TCR beta chain is judged large. What it binds is not known. The sample holds other DNA sequences that translate to the same CDR3. The entry originates in a study of CD4 T cell repertoires in COVID-19. Study-wide findings and caveats: Some SARS-CoV-2 clonotypes, between about 6.5 and 25%, recurred in SARS-CoV and/or HKU1 cultures. Suggested intraclonal diversification: top SARS-CoV-2-reactive clonotypes appeared in two or three memory subsets.

Measured with immunoSEQ multiplex PCR; TCRdb has only the in-frame clones, and not every one. The sample lists 450 to 550 clones; under 20% were seen once. The CDR3 runs to 13 residues. Germline-derived CDR1 and CDR2 are MNHEY and SMNVEV (reference sequence). J was trimmed by 6 bases and V by 8 bases; bases with no gene match: 7. The TCR originated in a human donor who had COVID-19. The specimen was memory CD4+ T cells, cultured in vitro, collected after recovery from COVID-19. The gene calls are TRBV27 and TRBJ2-1, with TRBD1 identical over 7 bases. CDR3 coding DNA: TGTGCCAGCCGCAGGACAGGCGGCAATGAGCAGTTCTTC. Protein product: CASRRTGGNEQFF.